This T cell receptor (beta chain) originates from a study of cytomegalovirus exposure and HLA in healthy donors. Across the whole study: HLA-typed donors contributed 65 million to 95 million unique TCRs, which were held in an early data release.

Primers: 60 Vbeta forward and 13 Jbeta reverse. Assay used: immunoSEQ multiplex PCR; TCRdb lists only in-frame clones, some missing. The data hold around 90,000 clones, with around nine tenths observed a single time. The CDR3 extends over 19 amino acids. The ends lost 0 bases at V and 4 bases at J; junction bases unmatched: 8. The germline V gene encodes CDR1 MDHEN and CDR2 SYDVKM. This TCR was recovered from a man aged 25-45 years in good health and CMV-seropositive. Sequencing was performed on PBMCs. The chain employs TRBV28 and TRBJ2-2; TRBD2 agrees at 13 bases. CDR3 protein: CASSLWAMRLAGGTGELFF. In DNA, the CDR3 is TGTGCCAGCAGTTTATGGGCCATGCGACTAGCGGGAGGCACCGGGGAGCTGTTTTTT.